This note documents a single TCR beta chain sequence. Only one count was recorded for this clone. This clone's antigen is unknown. Qualities for individual bases were not recorded, and no much larger clone is one base off. Following the manufacturer's instructions, the researchers used the immunoSEQ immune profiling system to amplify TCR beta CDR3 regions via multiplex PCR. An Illumina NextSeq system was used for sequencing. As for the original processing: Sequence data were processed on the immunoSEQ Analyzer platform, and clonality was computed as the square root of Simpson's index of productive rearrangements. Similarity in V and J usage was quantified by Jensen-Shannon distance, and CDR3 generation probabilities were calculated with OLGA. The immuneACCESS database (August 2020) and VDJdb (December 2020) were searched for shared CDR3 sequences. TCRdb took over this immuneACCESS table, retaining in-frame rearrangements with V and J assigned. Such tables are incomplete; in checked studies, under half of the missing clones stem from an unresolved V gene, and the remainder is unexplained. The D gene and trimming were derived from the DNA, and the V and J assignments and clone size from that table. The sample table holds 30,000 to 35,000 clones, of which 90% to 98% were seen once. The ten biggest clones cover around 0.17% of the sample.

The sample belongs to a study of monozygotic twins with cystic fibrosis (dated by TCRdb to the early 2020s). For the wider study: Barcoded libraries were made from 2.5 to 3 micrograms of fragmented DNA using approximately 15 PCR cycles. To assess genetic influence on V and J gene usage, the study compared TCR beta repertoires within and across 16 monozygotic twin pairs with cystic fibrosis. Made up mostly of children and adolescents, the cohort included ten female and six male twin pairs ranging in age from about 2.0 to 36.4 years, with a median of about 10 years. Twins were ranked among some 1,000 cohort participants for weight-for-height and FEVPerc (FEV1 disease centile) at the day of blood sampling. Data for three of the twin pairs had previously been reported in another context. Overall study outcomes, separate from this receptor: Significantly higher nucleotide-identical clonotype sharing was observed within monozygotic CF twin pairs than between unrelated CF individuals (P = 0.000026, Mann-Whitney). Simpson clonality was generally low (median around 0.0095), suggesting a naive-dominated repertoire, with higher clonality in the most severely affected patients. In 13 of 16 pairs, V gene usage most closely resembled the co-twin's, and the same held for J usage in 8 of 16 pairs, a pattern suggesting genetic constraints. Only a small cohort was studied, and no association of shared CDR3 numbers with age, concordance or disease severity was found.

V and J are truncated by 4 bases and 5 bases respectively, leaving an intervening sequence of 9 bases. Per the germline V gene, SGHVS is the CDR1 and FNYEAQ is the CDR2. The CDR3 spans 13 residues, from the cysteine through the phenylalanine. Here the CDR3 DNA is all that survives: 39 bases in frame from base 1. The twin pairs came from the European Cystic Fibrosis Twin and Sibling Study Cohort, a cohort that recruited patients from over a hundred CF clinics across 14 European countries. Zygosity and CFTR genotype were verified in-house, and zygosity was tested by multiplex PCR of nine short tandem repeat loci. Each twin gave a peripheral blood sample, and clinical parameters were documented on that same day of blood sampling. Phenol/chloroform extraction was used to isolate genomic DNA from peripheral blood cells, and the DNA was then kept in TE buffer at 4 degrees C.

This sequence originates from a girl aged 2-10 years with cystic fibrosis. Sequenced material: blood. Recombination joined TRBV7-6 with TRBJ1-5, with the D gene too uncertain to name. CDR3 loop: CASSSTPYQPQHF. At the DNA level, the sequence is TGTGCCAGCAGCTCGACACCGTATCAGCCCCAGCATTTT. The CDR3, completed at both ends by the reference TRBV7-6 and TRBJ1-5 genes, gives the full variable domain GAGVSQSPRYKVTKRGQDVALRCDPISGHVSLYWYRQALGQGPEFLTYFNYEAQQDKSGLPNDRFSAERPEGSISTLTIQRTEQRDSAMYRCASSSTPYQPQHFGDGTRLSIL.